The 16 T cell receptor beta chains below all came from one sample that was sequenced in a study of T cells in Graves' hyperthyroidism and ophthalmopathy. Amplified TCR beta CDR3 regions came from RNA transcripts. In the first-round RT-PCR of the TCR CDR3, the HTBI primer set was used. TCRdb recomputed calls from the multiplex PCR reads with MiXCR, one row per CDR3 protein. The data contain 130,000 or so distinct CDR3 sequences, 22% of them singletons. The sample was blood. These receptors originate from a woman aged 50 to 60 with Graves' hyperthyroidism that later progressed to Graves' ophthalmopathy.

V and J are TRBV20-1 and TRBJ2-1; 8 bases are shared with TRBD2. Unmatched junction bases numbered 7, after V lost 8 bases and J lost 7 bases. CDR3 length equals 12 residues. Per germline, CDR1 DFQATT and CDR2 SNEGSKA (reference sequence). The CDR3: CSLLAGRNEQFF. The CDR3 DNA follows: TGCAGTTTGCTAGCGGGTAGGAATGAGCAGTTCTTC.

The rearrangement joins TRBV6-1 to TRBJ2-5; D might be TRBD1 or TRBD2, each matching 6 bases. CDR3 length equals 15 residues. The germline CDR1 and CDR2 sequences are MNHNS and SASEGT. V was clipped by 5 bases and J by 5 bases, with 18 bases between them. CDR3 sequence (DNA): TGTGCCAGCAGTCGAAACAGGGCGGCGGGGGAGACCCAGTACTTC. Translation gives CASSRNRAAGETQYF.

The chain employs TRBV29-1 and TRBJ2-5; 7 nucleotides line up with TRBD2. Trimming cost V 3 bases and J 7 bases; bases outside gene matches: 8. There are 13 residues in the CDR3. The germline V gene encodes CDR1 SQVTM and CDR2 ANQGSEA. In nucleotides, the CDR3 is TGCAGCGTTGACCAGGTTGGGGGGGGGACCCAGTACTTC. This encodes CSVDQVGGGTQYF. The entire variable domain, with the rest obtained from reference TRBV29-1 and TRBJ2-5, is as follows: SAVISQKPSRDICQRGTSLTIQCQVDSQVTMMFWYRQQPGQSLTLIATANQGSEATYESGFVIDKFPISRPNLTFSTLTVSNMSPEDSSIYLCSVDQVGGGTQYFGPGTRLLVL.

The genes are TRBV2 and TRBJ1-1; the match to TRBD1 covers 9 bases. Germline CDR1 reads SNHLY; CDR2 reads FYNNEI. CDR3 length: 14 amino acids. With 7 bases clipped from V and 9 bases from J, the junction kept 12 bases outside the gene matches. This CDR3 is CASTTGTGPSQAFF. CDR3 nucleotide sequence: TGTGCCAGCACAACCGGGACAGGGCCTTCTCAAGCTTTCTTT.

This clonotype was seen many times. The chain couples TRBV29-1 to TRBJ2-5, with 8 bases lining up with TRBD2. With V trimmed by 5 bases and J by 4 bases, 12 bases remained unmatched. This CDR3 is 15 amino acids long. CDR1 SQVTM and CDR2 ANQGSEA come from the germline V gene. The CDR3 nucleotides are TGCAGCGTTCCTCGGGGGGGGATTTTAGGAGAGACCCAGTACTTC. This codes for CSVPRGGILGETQYF. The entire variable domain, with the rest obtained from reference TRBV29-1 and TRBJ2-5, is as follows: SAVISQKPSRDICQRGTSLTIQCQVDSQVTMMFWYRQQPGQSLTLIATANQGSEATYESGFVIDKFPISRPNLTFSTLTVSNMSPEDSSIYLCSVPRGGILGETQYFGPGTRLLVL.

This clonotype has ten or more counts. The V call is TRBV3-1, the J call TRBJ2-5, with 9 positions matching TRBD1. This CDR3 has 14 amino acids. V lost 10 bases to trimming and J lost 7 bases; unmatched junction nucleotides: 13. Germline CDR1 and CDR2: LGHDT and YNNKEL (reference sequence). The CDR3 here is CANPPRDRDGTQYF. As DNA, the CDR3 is TGTGCCAATCCCCCACGGGACAGGGATGGGACCCAGTACTTC.

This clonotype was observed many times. The CDR3 DNA reads TGTGCCAGCAGTCTAAGACAGGGATGGTTGGATACGCAGTATTTT. Protein product: CASSLRQGWLDTQYF. V gene TRBV28 combines with J gene TRBJ2-3, with TRBD1 identical over 7 bases. The CDR3 length is 15 residues. The germline CDR1 and CDR2 sequences are MDHEN and SYDVKM. Trimming took 5 bases from V and 6 from J; bases not matched to a gene: 11. Full variable domain (rest looked up from reference TRBV28 and TRBJ2-3): DVKVTQSSRYLVKRTGEKVFLECVQDMDHENMFWYRQDPGLGLRLIYFSYDVKMKEKGDIPEGYSVSREKKERFSLILESASTNQTSMYLCASSLRQGWLDTQYFGPGTRLTVL.

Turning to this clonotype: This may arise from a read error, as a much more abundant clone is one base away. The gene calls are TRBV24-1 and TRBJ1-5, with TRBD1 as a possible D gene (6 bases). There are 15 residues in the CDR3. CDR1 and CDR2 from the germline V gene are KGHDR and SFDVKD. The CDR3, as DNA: TGTGCCACCTCCCAAGGGGGGGGAAAAGATCAGACCCAGCATTTT. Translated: CATSQGGGKDQTQHF.

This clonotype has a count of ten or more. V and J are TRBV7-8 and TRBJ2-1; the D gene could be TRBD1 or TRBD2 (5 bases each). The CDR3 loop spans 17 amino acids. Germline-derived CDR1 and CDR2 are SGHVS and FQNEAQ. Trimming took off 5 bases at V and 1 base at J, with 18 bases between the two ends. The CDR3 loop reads CASSPTGERGSYNEQFF. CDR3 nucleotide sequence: TGTGCCAGCAGCCCGACCGGGGAAAGGGGTTCCTACAATGAGCAGTTCTTC.

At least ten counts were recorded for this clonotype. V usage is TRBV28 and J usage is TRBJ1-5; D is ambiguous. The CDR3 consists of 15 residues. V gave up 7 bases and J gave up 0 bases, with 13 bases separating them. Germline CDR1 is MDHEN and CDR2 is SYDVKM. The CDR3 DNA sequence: TGTGCCAGCATTTCGGTCCAGGATAGCAATCAGCCCCAGCATTTT. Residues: CASISVQDSNQPQHF.

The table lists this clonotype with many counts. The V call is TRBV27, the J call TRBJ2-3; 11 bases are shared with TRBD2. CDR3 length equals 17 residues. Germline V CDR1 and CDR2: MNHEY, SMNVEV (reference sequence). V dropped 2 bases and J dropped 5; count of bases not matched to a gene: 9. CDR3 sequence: CASSLRWSSGRQDTQYF. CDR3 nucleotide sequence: TGTGCCAGCAGTTTACGATGGTCTAGCGGGAGGCAAGATACGCAGTATTTT.

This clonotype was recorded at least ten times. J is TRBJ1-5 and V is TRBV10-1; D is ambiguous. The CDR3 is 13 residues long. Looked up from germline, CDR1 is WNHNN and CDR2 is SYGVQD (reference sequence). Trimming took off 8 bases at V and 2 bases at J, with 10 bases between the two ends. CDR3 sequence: CASPGRRNQPQHF. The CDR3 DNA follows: TGCGCCAGCCCAGGCAGGCGCAATCAGCCCCAGCATTTT.

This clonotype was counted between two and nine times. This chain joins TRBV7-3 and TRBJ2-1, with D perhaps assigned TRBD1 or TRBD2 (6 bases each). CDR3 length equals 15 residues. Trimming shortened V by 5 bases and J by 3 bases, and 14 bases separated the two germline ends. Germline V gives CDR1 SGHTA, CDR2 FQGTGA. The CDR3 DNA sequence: TGTGCCAGCAGCCCCTCGGGGGCGTACTACAATGAGCAGTTCTTC. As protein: CASSPSGAYYNEQFF.

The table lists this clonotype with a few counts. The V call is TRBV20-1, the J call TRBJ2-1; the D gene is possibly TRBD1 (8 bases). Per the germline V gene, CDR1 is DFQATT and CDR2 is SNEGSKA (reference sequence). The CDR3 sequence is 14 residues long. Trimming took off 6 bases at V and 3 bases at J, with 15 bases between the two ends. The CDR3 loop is CSAADRDYYNEQFF. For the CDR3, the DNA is TGCAGTGCCGCGGACAGGGACTACTACAATGAGCAGTTCTTC.

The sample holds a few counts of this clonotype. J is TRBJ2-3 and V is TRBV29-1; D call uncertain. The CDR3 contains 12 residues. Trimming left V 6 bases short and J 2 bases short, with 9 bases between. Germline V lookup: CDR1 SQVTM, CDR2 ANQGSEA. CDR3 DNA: TGCAGCGTCGGGCGGAACACAGATACGCAGTATTTT. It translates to CSVGRNTDTQYF.

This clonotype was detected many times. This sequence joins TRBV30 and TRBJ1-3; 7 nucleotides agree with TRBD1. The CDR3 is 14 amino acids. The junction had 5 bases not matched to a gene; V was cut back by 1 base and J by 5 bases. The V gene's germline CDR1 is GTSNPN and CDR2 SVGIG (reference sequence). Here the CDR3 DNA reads TGTGCCTGGAGTGGGGGGGACAGCCGAAACACCATATATTTT. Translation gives CAWSGGDSRNTIYF.